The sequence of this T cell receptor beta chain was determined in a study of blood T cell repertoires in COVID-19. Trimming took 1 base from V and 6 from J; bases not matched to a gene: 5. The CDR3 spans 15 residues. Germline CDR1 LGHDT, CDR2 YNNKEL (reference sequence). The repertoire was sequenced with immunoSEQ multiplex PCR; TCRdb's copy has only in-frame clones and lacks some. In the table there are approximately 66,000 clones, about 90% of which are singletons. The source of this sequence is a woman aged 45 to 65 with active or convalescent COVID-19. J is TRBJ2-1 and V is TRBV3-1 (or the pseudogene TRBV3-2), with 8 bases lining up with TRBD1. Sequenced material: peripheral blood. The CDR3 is CASSQAPGTGNEQFF. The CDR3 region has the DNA TGTGCCAGCAGCCAAGCCCCCGGGACAGGCAATGAGCAGTTCTTC.